A selection of T cell receptor beta chains follows, all from one sample in a study of shared clonotypes between healthy human individuals. Some clones are missing from TCRdb's copy, which holds only in-frame ones; the method was immunoSEQ multiplex PCR. The profile covers approximately 2,000,000 clones, with about nine tenths appearing a single time and about 0.36% taken by the ten largest. The sequenced sample consisted of naive CD4+ T cells from PBMCs. These receptors all stem from a man aged 18 to 35 in good health. Some clones in this sample may be carry-over from other donors' samples. CDR3s include the opening cysteine and the closing phenylalanine or tryptophan. D genes are given only for firm matches. Clone size appears in some rows only: once, few, many, or a class for an expanded clone.

V	J	size	D	CDR3	DNA
TRBV11-2	TRBJ2-7	-	-	CASSPPSGTYEQYF	TGTGCCAGCAGCCCCCCAAGCGGTACCTACGAGCAGTACTTC
TRBV29-1	TRBJ1-6	-	-	CSVKTGPNSPLHF	TGCAGCGTTAAGACAGGACCTAATTCACCCCTCCACTTT
TRBV9	TRBJ1-1	-	-	CASSVGMGTEAFF	TGTGCCAGCAGCGTAGGGATGGGAACTGAAGCTTTCTTT
TRBV9	TRBJ1-2	-	-	CASSVAGGYTF	TGTGCCAGCAGCGTAGCTGGTGGCTACACCTTC
TRBV4-1	TRBJ2-7	-	TRBD2	CASSQALAGGPYEQYF	TGCGCCAGCAGCCAAGCTTTGGCGGGAGGGCCCTACGAGCAGTACTTC
TRBV9	TRBJ2-3	-	-	CASSVGGDTQYF	TGTGCCAGCAGCGTAGGTGGAGATACGCAGTATTTT
TRBV18	TRBJ2-3	-	-	CASSPLDSTDTQYF	TGTGCCAGCTCACCACTAGATAGCACAGATACGCAGTATTTT
TRBV5-1	TRBJ2-1	-	TRBD2	CASSLVAGQDYNEQFF	TGCGCCAGCAGCTTGGTAGCGGGCCAAGATTACAATGAGCAGTTCTTC
TRBV9	TRBJ2-2	once	TRBD1	CASSPGTGLTGELFF	TGTGCCAGCAGCCCCGGGACAGGGCTAACCGGGGAGCTGTTTTTT
TRBV11-2	TRBJ2-5	-	TRBD2	CASSLGGLAGHQETQYF	TGTGCCAGCAGCTTAGGGGGACTAGCGGGCCACCAAGAGACCCAGTACTTC
TRBV7-2	TRBJ2-6	once	-	CASSLLPVRSGANVLTF	TGTGCCAGCAGCTTACTACCAGTCCGGTCTGGGGCCAACGTCCTGACTTTC
TRBV25-1	TRBJ2-7	-	TRBD2	CASSSDTSGRHYEQYF	TGTGCCAGCAGTTCTGATACTAGCGGGAGACACTACGAGCAGTACTTC
TRBV2	TRBJ1-1	-	-	CASSEALRNTEAFF	TGTGCCAGCAGTGAAGCGCTTCGGAACACTGAAGCTTTCTTT
TRBV28	TRBJ2-7	once	-	CASSSGKFYEQYF	TGTGCCAGCAGTTCCGGGAAGTTCTACGAGCAGTACTTC
TRBV30	TRBJ2-7	-	-	CAWTRDSYEQYF	TGTGCCTGGACGCGGGACAGCTACGAGCAGTACTTC
TRBV9	TRBJ1-2	-	TRBD1	CASSRSTGGAAKSGYTF	TGTGCCAGCAGCAGATCGACAGGGGGCGCGGCAAAATCTGGCTACACCTTC
TRBV28	TRBJ2-7	-	-	CASSRAYEQYF	TGTGCCAGCAGTCGGGCTTACGAGCAGTACTTC
TRBV7-2	TRBJ1-2	-	TRBD1	CASFLTNRGSGYTF	TGTGCCAGTTTCCTGACCAACAGGGGCTCCGGCTACACCTTC
TRBV6-1	TRBJ1-3	-	-	CASSEAGGGNTIYF	TGTGCCAGCAGTGAAGCCGGGGGTGGAAACACCATATATTTT
TRBV18	TRBJ2-2	-	TRBD2	CASSPFSGKMGGELFF	TGTGCCAGCTCACCATTCAGCGGGAAAATGGGCGGGGAGCTGTTTTTT
TRBV7-7	TRBJ2-1	-	TRBD2	CASSLSGSGSGEQFF	TGTGCCAGCAGCTTATCAGGTAGCGGGAGTGGTGAGCAGTTCTTC
TRBV7-9	TRBJ2-7	-	TRBD1	CASSLASPGQGYEQYF	TGTGCCAGCAGCTTAGCGTCCCCGGGACAGGGGTACGAGCAGTACTTC
TRBV5-5	TRBJ2-1	-	TRBD2	CASSLLGGSGDEQFF	TGTGCCAGCAGCCTACTGGGCGGGAGTGGGGATGAGCAGTTCTTC
TRBV7-9	TRBJ1-4	once	TRBD1	CASRPETGMREKLFF	TGTGCCAGCAGACCCGAGACAGGGATGAGAGAAAAACTGTTTTTT
TRBV19	TRBJ1-2	once	-	CASSGTRITHYGYTF	TGTGCCAGTAGTGGAACAAGAATAACCCACTATGGCTACACCTTC
TRBV27	TRBJ2-2	-	TRBD1	CASSSNRGSGTGELFF	TGTGCCAGCAGTTCCAACAGGGGTTCGGGCACCGGGGAGCTGTTTTTT
TRBV12-1	TRBJ2-1	-	-	CASSVNRPRSSYNEQFF	TGTGCCAGCAGCGTAAACAGGCCCAGGAGCTCCTACAATGAGCAGTTCTTC
TRBV7-2	TRBJ1-1	-	-	CASSLAGVGTEAFF	TGTGCCAGCAGCTTAGCGGGGGTCGGGACTGAAGCTTTCTTT
TRBV11-2	TRBJ2-3	-	TRBD2	CASRGRPTSGFLDTQYF	TGTGCCAGCAGGGGCCGACCGACTAGCGGGTTTCTAGATACGCAGTATTTT
TRBV6-1	TRBJ2-7	-	-	CASRLEGGAWDEQYF	TGTGCCAGCAGGCTGGAGGGGGGCGCATGGGACGAGCAGTACTTC
TRBV18	TRBJ2-7	-	-	CASSPRTQTYEQYF	TGTGCCAGCTCACCGAGAACACAAACCTACGAGCAGTACTTC
TRBV5-4	TRBJ2-1	-	-	CASSSRANEQFF	TGTGCCAGCAGCTCCAGGGCGAATGAGCAGTTCTTC
TRBV5-1	TRBJ2-2	-	-	CASSLVMDNGELFF	TGCGCCAGCAGCTTGGTCATGGATAACGGGGAGCTGTTTTTT
TRBV7-3	TRBJ2-1	-	TRBD2	CASSRSGASGDNEQFF	TGTGCCAGCAGCCGATCTGGGGCTAGCGGGGACAATGAGCAGTTCTTC
TRBV5-1	TRBJ2-3	-	-	CASSLEGSGEDTQYF	TGCGCCAGCAGCTTGGAGGGTTCCGGGGAAGATACGCAGTATTTT
TRBV11-2	TRBJ1-5	-	TRBD1	CASSLVGGQGQPQHF	TGTGCCAGCAGCTTAGTAGGGGGACAGGGACAGCCCCAGCATTTT
TRBV12-5	TRBJ1-2	-	-	CASGLRDRRAPNYGYTF	TGTGCTAGTGGTTTAAGAGACAGACGCGCACCTAACTATGGCTACACCTTC
TRBV5-4	TRBJ1-4	-	-	CASSLGGGQVVFEKLFF	TGTGCCAGCAGCTTGGGCGGGGGGCAAGTTGTGTTTGAAAAACTGTTTTTT
TRBV7-2	TRBJ2-3	-	-	CASSSGTPITDTQYF	TGTGCCAGCAGCTCCGGGACTCCTATCACAGATACGCAGTATTTT
TRBV5-4	TRBJ2-3	-	TRBD1	CASSSGQTDTQYF	TGTGCCAGCAGCTCGGGACAGACAGATACGCAGTATTTT
TRBV19	TRBJ2-5	-	-	CASSRPGKKETQYF	TGTGCCAGTAGTAGGCCGGGAAAGAAAGAGACCCAGTACTTC
TRBV18	TRBJ1-5	-	TRBD1	CASSQIQGDNQPQHF	TGTGCCAGCTCACAAATACAGGGGGACAATCAGCCCCAGCATTTT
TRBV7-3	TRBJ1-1	-	-	CASSLTGQNTEAFF	TGTGCCAGCAGCTTAACGGGGCAGAACACTGAAGCTTTCTTT
TRBV7-8	TRBJ2-2	once	-	CASSPQGTGELFF	TGTGCCAGCAGCCCGCAGGGTACCGGGGAGCTGTTTTTT
TRBV27	TRBJ2-5	-	-	CASSLGPLRTQYF	TGTGCCAGCAGTCTGGGACCACTCCGGACCCAGTACTTC
TRBV4-1	TRBJ2-3	once	-	CASSQRGTTARTDTQYF	TGCGCCAGCAGCCAAAGGGGGACTACCGCGAGGACAGATACGCAGTATTTT
TRBV14	TRBJ1-4	once	-	CASSPRKGGGTNEKLFF	TGTGCCAGCAGCCCTCGTAAAGGGGGAGGAACTAATGAAAAACTGTTTTTT
TRBV19	TRBJ2-5	-	-	CASTMLGGETQYF	TGTGCCAGTACCATGCTCGGGGGAGAGACCCAGTACTTC